A single sample gave rise to the 15 T cell receptor beta chains below, sequenced in a study of cytomegalovirus exposure and HLA in healthy donors. Repertoires were generated with immunoSEQ multiplex PCR, while TCRdb's copy carries only in-frame clones and drops some. The table shows fewer than 250,000 clones, with around 90% occurring only once. Sequencing was done on a sample of PBMCs. Receptors were obtained from a woman between 18 and 30 years old in good health and CMV-seropositive.

The chain has TRBV9 and TRBJ1-5; D call uncertain. Trimming took off 4 bases at V and 7 bases at J, with 15 bases between the two ends. CDR1 is SGDLS, CDR2 YYNGEE, per germline. The CDR3 runs 14 residues. The DNA for the CDR3 is TGTGCCAGCAGCCGAGGGAGGGATGGACAGCCCCAGCATTTT. Amino acids: CASSRGRDGQPQHF.

This chain connects TRBV9 to TRBJ2-7, with D unresolved. This CDR3 has 13 residues. V shed 0 bases and J shed 2 bases, with 6 bases lying between them. Per the germline V gene, CDR1 is SGDLS and CDR2 is YYNGEE. CDR3 in DNA: TGTGCCAGCAGCGTAGACAGTGCCTACGAGCAGTACTTC. Translation gives CASSVDSAYEQYF.

The chain recombines TRBV6-6 with TRBJ2-7; weak D call: TRBD1 (5 bases). This CDR3 is 13 amino acids long. CDR1 MNHNY and CDR2 SVGAGI come from the germline V gene (reference sequence). Trimming pared 5 bases from V and 6 bases from J, leaving 14 bases between. DNA for the CDR3: TGTGCCAGCAGTGTAGACAGAAAAGGCGAGCAGTACTTC. It codes for CASSVDRKGEQYF.

The CDR3 reads CASSYGQGQETQYF. The CDR3 region has the DNA TGCGCCAGCAGCTACGGACAGGGCCAAGAGACCCAGTACTTC. This chain connects TRBV5-1 to TRBJ2-5; the match to TRBD1 covers 8 bases. The V gene end was trimmed by 3 bases and the J gene end by 1 base; junction bases not matched to a gene: 2. Germline lookup yields CDR1 SGHRS and CDR2 YFSETQ. The CDR3 loop spans 14 amino acids.

The V call is TRBV28, the J call TRBJ1-2, with a tentative D call TRBD1 (6 bases). V lost 5 bases and J lost 2, with 15 bases in between. The germline V gene has CDR1 MDHEN and CDR2 SYDVKM. The CDR3 contains 15 residues. The CDR3 loop is CASSKLGTPNYGYTF. The CDR3 DNA follows: TGTGCCAGCAGTAAACTCGGGACACCCAACTATGGCTACACCTTC.

The V gene is TRBV5-1, the J gene TRBJ2-1; 7 bases match TRBD2. Germline V gene sequence: CDR1 SGHRS, CDR2 YFSETQ. This CDR3 comprises 15 residues. Trimming at V came to 1 base and at J to 4 bases, leaving 5 bases not matched to a gene. The CDR3 DNA is TGCGCCAGCAGCTTGCGCGGGGGAAGGTACAATGAGCAGTTCTTC. Its protein product is CASSLRGGRYNEQFF.

The chain couples TRBV27 to TRBJ1-4, with TRBD1 matching over 11 bases. Losses at the gene ends were 1 base for V and 8 bases for J; bases not matched to a gene: 3. Looked up from germline, CDR1 is MNHEY and CDR2 is SMNVEV (reference sequence). This CDR3 contains 15 residues. The CDR3 DNA is TGTGCCAGCAGTTTATTGGGACAGGGGGACGAAAAACTGTTTTTT. It encodes CASSLLGQGDEKLFF.

J is TRBJ1-5 and V is TRBV4-1; weak D call: TRBD1 (5 bases). Germline loops: CDR1 MGHRA, CDR2 YSYEKL. The CDR3 sequence is 16 residues long. Trimming removed 3 bases at V and 3 bases at J, with 15 bases between. The chain's CDR3 is CASSQVPTGVNQPQHF. CDR3 nucleotide sequence: TGCGCCAGCAGCCAGGTCCCCACAGGAGTCAATCAGCCCCAGCATTTT.

The chain has TRBV19 and TRBJ2-1; D is unclear. Trimming shortened V by 3 bases and J by 7 bases, and 13 bases separated the two germline ends. The CDR3 runs 14 residues. Germline loops: CDR1 LNHDA, CDR2 SQIVND (reference sequence). The CDR3 reads CASSITASSNEQFF. DNA for the CDR3: TGTGCCAGTAGTATCACGGCTAGTTCTAATGAGCAGTTCTTC.

This rearrangement joins TRBV10-2 to TRBJ2-7; 12 positions match TRBD2. V was pared by 7 bases and J by 4 bases, with 8 bases of the junction left unmatched. This CDR3 spans 15 amino acids. CDR1 and CDR2 (germline): WSHSY, SAAADI. Here the CDR3 DNA reads TGCGCCAGCAATCCTAGCGGGAGGGCAGGATACGAGCAGTACTTC. Residues: CASNPSGRAGYEQYF.

The rearrangement joins TRBV11-2 to TRBJ2-4, with TRBD2 matching over 14 bases. Germline assignment: CDR1 SGHAT and CDR2 FQNNGV. The CDR3 covers 17 residues. The trim removed 6 bases at V and 6 bases at J, leaving 10 bases unmatched. The CDR3 DNA reads as TGTGCCAGCAGGCAACCCGGGACTAGCGGGAGATCAAACATTCAGTACTTC. Its translation: CASRQPGTSGRSNIQYF.

The chain carries TRBV5-6 and TRBJ2-2; D is ambiguous. Germline V lookup: CDR1 SGHDT, CDR2 YYEEEE. V lost 5 bases and J 3 bases, leaving 8 bases between the germline ends. The length of the CDR3 is 13 residues. The CDR3: CASSWSDTGELFF. Written as DNA, the CDR3 is TGTGCCAGCAGTTGGTCAGACACCGGGGAGCTGTTTTTT.

This clone was picked up a small number of times. The chain couples TRBV25-1 to TRBJ2-1; weak D call: TRBD1 (5 bases). The CDR3 contains 17 residues. Deletions cut 5 bases from V and 0 bases from J, with 17 bases between. In germline, CDR1 is MGHDK, CDR2 SYGVNS. The CDR3 reads CASSPDSGLSSYNEQFF. The DNA for the CDR3 is TGTGCCAGCAGTCCCGATTCAGGGCTGAGCTCCTACAATGAGCAGTTCTTC.

The chain uses TRBV2 and TRBJ2-1, with 11 bases aligning to TRBD1. Germline CDR1 is SNHLY and CDR2 is FYNNEI. The junction had 2 bases not matched to a gene; V was cut back by 1 base and J by 9 bases. This CDR3 has 14 residues. The CDR3 loop is CASSEEGTGGEQFF. DNA of the CDR3: TGTGCCAGCAGTGAAGAGGGGACAGGGGGTGAGCAGTTCTTC.

The J gene is TRBJ2-3, the V gene TRBV5-1, with 11 nucleotides matching TRBD2. Trimming removed 2 bases from V and 9 bases from J; junction bases left unmatched: 8. Germline CDR1 and CDR2: SGHRS and YFSETQ. CDR3 length: 15 amino acids. The CDR3 DNA sequence: TGCGCCAGCAGCTTTAGCGGGAGGGCGGGGGACACGCAGTATTTT. Protein sequence: CASSFSGRAGDTQYF.